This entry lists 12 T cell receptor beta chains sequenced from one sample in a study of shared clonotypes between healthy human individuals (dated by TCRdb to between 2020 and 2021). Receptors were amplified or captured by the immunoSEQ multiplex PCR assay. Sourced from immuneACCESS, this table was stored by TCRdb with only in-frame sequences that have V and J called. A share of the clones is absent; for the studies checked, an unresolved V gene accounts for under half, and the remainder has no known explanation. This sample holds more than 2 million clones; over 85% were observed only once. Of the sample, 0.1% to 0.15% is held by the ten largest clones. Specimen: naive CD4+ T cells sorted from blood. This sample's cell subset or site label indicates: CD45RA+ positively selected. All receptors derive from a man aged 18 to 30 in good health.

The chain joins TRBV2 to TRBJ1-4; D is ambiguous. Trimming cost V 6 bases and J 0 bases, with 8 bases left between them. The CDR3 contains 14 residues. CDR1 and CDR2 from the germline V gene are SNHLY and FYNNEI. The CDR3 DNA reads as TGTGCCAGCAGAGAAATGGCAACTAATGAAAAACTGTTTTTT. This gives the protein CASREMATNEKLFF.

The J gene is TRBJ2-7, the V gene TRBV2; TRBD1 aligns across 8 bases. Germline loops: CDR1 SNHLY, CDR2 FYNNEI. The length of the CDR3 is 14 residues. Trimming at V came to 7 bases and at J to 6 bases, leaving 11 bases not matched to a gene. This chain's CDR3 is CASNPGTGFPEQYF. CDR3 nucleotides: TGTGCCAGCAACCCCGGGACAGGCTTCCCCGAGCAGTACTTC.

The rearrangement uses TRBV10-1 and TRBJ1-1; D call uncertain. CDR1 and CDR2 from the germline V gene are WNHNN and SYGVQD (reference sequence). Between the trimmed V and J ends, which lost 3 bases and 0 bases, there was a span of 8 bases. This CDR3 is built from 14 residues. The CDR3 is CASSDGVLNTEAFF. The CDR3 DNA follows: TGCGCCAGCAGTGACGGGGTACTGAACACTGAAGCTTTCTTT.

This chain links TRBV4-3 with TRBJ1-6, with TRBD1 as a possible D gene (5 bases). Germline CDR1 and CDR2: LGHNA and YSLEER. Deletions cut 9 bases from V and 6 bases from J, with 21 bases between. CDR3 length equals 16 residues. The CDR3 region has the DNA TGCGCCAGTTCTCCGCAGGGAGGGTACGGTAATTCACCCCTCCACTTT. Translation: CASSPQGGYGNSPLHF.

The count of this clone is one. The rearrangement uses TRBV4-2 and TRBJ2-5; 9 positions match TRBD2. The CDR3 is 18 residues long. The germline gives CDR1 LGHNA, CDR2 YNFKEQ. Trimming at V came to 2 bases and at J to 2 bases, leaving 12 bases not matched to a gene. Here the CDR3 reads CASSQITPGLAGQETQYF. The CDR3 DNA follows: TGTGCCAGCAGCCAAATTACTCCGGGACTAGCAGGGCAAGAGACCCAGTACTTC.

The CDR3: CAWSVRLDSYEQYF. The DNA of the CDR3 is TGTGCCTGGAGTGTACGGCTAGACTCCTACGAGCAGTACTTC. V gene TRBV30 combines with J gene TRBJ2-7; D is undetermined. The CDR3 covers 14 residues. V lost 0 bases to trimming and J lost 0 bases, with 9 bases between them. Germline CDR1 reads GTSNPN; CDR2 reads SVGIG (reference sequence).

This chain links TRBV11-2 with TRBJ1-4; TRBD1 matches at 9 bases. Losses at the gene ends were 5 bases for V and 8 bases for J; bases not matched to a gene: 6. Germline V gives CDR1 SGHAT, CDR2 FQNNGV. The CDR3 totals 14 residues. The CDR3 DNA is TGTGCCAGCAGCACAGGGGGCGCGGTGGAAAAACTGTTTTTT. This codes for CASSTGGAVEKLFF.

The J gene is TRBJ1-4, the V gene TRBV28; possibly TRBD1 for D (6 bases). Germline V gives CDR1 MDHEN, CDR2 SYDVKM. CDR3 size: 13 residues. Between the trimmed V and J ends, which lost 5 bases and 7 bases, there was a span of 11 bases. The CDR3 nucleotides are TGTGCCAGCAGTGGGGGGGCCGGTGAAAAACTGTTTTTT. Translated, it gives CASSGGAGEKLFF.

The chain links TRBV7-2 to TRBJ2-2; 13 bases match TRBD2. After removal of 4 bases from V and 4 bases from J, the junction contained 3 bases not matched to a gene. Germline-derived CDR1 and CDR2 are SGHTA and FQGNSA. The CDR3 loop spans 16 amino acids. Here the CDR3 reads CASSYGLAGVTGELFF. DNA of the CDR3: TGTGCCAGCAGCTACGGACTAGCGGGAGTCACCGGGGAGCTGTTTTTT.

In nucleotides, the CDR3 is TGTGCCAGCAGCCCAGGAGAGCCCCAATCCATGGAGGGCTATTACTATGAGCAGTTCTTC. This gives the protein CASSPGEPQSMEGYYYEQFF. This chain connects TRBV11-3 to TRBJ2-1; a weak D match, TRBD2 (6 bases). The CDR3 extends over 20 amino acids. From germline, CDR1 is SGHNT and CDR2 YENEEA. V dropped 5 bases and J dropped 8 bases, with 34 bases sitting between them. The entire variable domain, with the rest obtained from reference TRBV11-3 and TRBJ2-1, is as follows: EAGVVQSPRYKIIEKKQPVAFWCNPISGHNTLYWYLQNLGQGPELLIRYENEEAVDDSQLPKDRFSAERLKGVDSTLKIQPAELGDSAVYLCASSPGEPQSMEGYYYEQFFGPGTRLTVL.

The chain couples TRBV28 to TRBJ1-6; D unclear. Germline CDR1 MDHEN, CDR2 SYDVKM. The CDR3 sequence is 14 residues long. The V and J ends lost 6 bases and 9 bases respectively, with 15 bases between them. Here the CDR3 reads CASSPTRLVSPLHF. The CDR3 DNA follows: TGTGCCAGCAGCCCGACCCGACTTGTTTCACCCCTCCACTTT.

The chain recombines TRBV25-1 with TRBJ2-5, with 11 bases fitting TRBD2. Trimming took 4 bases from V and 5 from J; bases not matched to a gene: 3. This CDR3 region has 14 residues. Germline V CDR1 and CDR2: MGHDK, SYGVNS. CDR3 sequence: CASSGSGGAETQYF. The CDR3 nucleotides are TGTGCCAGCAGTGGTAGCGGGGGGGCGGAGACCCAGTACTTC.